This T cell receptor (beta chain) was found in a study of patients and donors after allogeneic stem cell transplantation. Germline CDR1 SEHNR, CDR2 FQNEAQ (reference sequence). The CDR3 totals 13 residues. Trimming removed 6 bases from V and 5 bases from J; junction bases left unmatched: 5. One entry per CDR3 protein results from TCRdb running MiXCR on the RT-PCR reads. The sample lists about 160,000 distinct CDR3 sequences; over 30% were seen once. The material sequenced was blood, either unsorted or a sorted T cell fraction (not recorded which). The receptor's source is a human donor who was either an allogeneic HSCT recipient or a stem cell or donor lymphocyte infusion donor (not recorded which). It is not recorded whose cells these are; they may come from a transplant donor. The chain combines TRBV7-9 with TRBJ2-7, with TRBD1 identical over 9 bases. The CDR3 DNA follows: TGTGCCAGCAGTAGGGGACAGGGAGACGAGCAGTACTTC. Residues: CASSRGQGDEQYF.